This T cell receptor (beta chain) was identified during a study of cytomegalovirus exposure and HLA in healthy donors. Study-wide results and limits: Listed as cytomegalovirus-associated were over 150 TCR beta chains. Generally TCR sequences proved uncommon, though certain public TCRs appeared in numerous donors. It was reported in a later analysis that an Asian-associated ancestry cluster showed fewer N-insertions than the roughly 670-donor mean.

This clone came up once. Its antigen is not known. The PCR contained 60 Vbeta and 13 Jbeta primers. Clones were read by immunoSEQ multiplex PCR, and TCRdb kept only the in-frame ones, dropping some. The table has more than 90,000 clones, about 81% seen once. Germline lookup yields CDR1 MNHNY and CDR2 SVGAGI (reference sequence). The CDR3 spans 14 residues. With V trimmed by 6 bases and J by 10 bases, 7 bases remained unmatched. The chain joins TRBV6-6 to TRBJ2-1; 12 bases are shared with TRBD1. This TCR derives from a woman in her thirties or forties in good health and CMV-seropositive. The sequenced material came from PBMCs. The chain's CDR3 is CASRSGQGAREQFF. CDR3 in DNA: TGTGCCAGCAGATCGGGACAGGGGGCTAGAGAGCAGTTCTTC.